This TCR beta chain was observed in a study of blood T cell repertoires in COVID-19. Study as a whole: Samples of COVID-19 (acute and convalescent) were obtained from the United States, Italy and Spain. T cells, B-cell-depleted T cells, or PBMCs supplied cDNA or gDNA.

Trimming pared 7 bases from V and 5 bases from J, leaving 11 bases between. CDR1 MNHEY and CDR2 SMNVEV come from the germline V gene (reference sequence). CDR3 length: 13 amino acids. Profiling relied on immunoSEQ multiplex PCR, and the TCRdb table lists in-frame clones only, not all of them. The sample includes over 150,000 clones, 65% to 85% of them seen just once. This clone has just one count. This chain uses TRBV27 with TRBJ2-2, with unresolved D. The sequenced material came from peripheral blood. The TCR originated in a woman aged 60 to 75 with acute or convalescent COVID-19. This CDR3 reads CASTSLETGELFF. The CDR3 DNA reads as TGTGCCAGCACCTCTCTCGAGACCGGGGAGCTGTTTTTT.